A single sample gave rise to the 32 T cell receptor beta chains below, sequenced in a study of vaccination and CD4 T cells after COVID-19. The treatment denotes: approximately 11-day PBMC culture with coronavirus spike peptide pools or control peptides (ViraFEST assay). Their antigen targets remain unknown. Researchers used the Oncomine TCR Beta short-read assay to sequence DNA from cultured CD4+ T cells. TCRdb independently ran MiXCR on the PCR reads; one entry per CDR3 protein. The table lists roughly 14,000 distinct CDR3 sequences, under 55% of them singletons. The sample here was CD4+ T cells from blood, cultured in vitro, taken before SARS-CoV-2 vaccination. Every receptor here comes from a human donor who had recovered from COVID-19.

In this sample, this clonotype turned up a few times. The chain employs TRBV6-1 and TRBJ1-6, with D unclear. The germline V gene has CDR1 MNHNS and CDR2 SASEGT. The CDR3 loop spans 13 amino acids. V was pared by 6 bases and J by 5 bases, with 8 bases between. The DNA of the CDR3 is TGTGCCAGCAGGAAACAGAATAATTCACCCCTCCACTTT. It specifies CASRKQNNSPLHF.

V usage is TRBV6-2 or TRBV6-3 and J usage is TRBJ1-2, with a possible D match to TRBD1 (5 bases). This CDR3 is 16 amino acids long. Between the trimmed V and J ends, which lost 6 bases and 4 bases, there was a span of 21 bases. Germline lookup yields CDR1 MNHEY and CDR2 SVGEGT. CDR3 region: CASRPNNWGRSYGYTF. CDR3 nucleotide sequence: TGTGCCAGCAGACCGAACAACTGGGGGAGGTCCTATGGCTACACCTTC.

The rearrangement uses TRBV7-2 and TRBJ2-2, with unresolved D. Trimming left V 5 bases short and J 4 bases short, with 11 bases between. Germline lookup yields CDR1 SGHTA and CDR2 FQGNSA. The CDR3 is 14 amino acids. CDR3 amino acids: CASSPQLSTGELFF. The CDR3 nucleotides are TGTGCCAGCAGCCCCCAACTGAGCACCGGGGAGCTGTTTTTT.

V gene TRBV20-1 combines with J gene TRBJ2-5; maybe TRBD2 (5 bases). V gave up 5 bases and J gave up 4 bases, with 17 bases separating them. Germline V gene sequence: CDR1 DFQATT, CDR2 SNEGSKA (reference sequence). The CDR3 is 14 residues long. Here the CDR3 reads CSAPPASKLETQYF. In DNA, the CDR3 is TGCAGTGCTCCCCCCGCTAGCAAGCTAGAGACCCAGTACTTC.

This chain connects TRBV20-1 to TRBJ1-6, with 9 bases matching TRBD1. CDR1 and CDR2 (germline): DFQATT, SNEGSKA (reference sequence). The CDR3 consists of 14 residues. V lost 5 bases and J lost 8; bases outside the gene matches: 7. CDR3 nucleotide sequence: TGCAGTGCTCCCGGGACAGGGTATGATTCACCCCTCCACTTT. Encoded protein: CSAPGTGYDSPLHF.

This rearrangement joins TRBV5-4 to TRBJ1-6, with 9 bases fitting TRBD1. Germline assignment: CDR1 SGHNT and CDR2 YYREEE (reference sequence). V dropped 4 bases and J dropped 7; count of bases not matched to a gene: 6. The CDR3 contains 15 residues. CDR3 nucleotide sequence: TGTGCCAGCAGCCTCGGACAGGGGCGAAATTCACCCCTCCACTTT. Translating it yields CASSLGQGRNSPLHF.

The chain is built from TRBV12-3 or TRBV12-4 and TRBJ2-1, with TRBD2 matching 7 bases. The CDR3 has 14 amino acids. The V and J ends lost 3 bases and 1 base, in that order; junction bases with no gene match: 0. The CDR3 bases are TGTGCCAGCAGTTTCGGGGGGTCCTACAATGAGCAGTTCTTC. This encodes CASSFGGSYNEQFF.

This clonotype has a handful of counts. The gene calls are TRBV5-4 and TRBJ2-1; 10 nucleotides line up with TRBD1. This CDR3 has 15 amino acids. With V trimmed by 2 bases and J by 8 bases, 7 bases remained unmatched. The germline gives CDR1 SGHNT, CDR2 YYREEE (reference sequence). The DNA of the CDR3 is TGTGCCAGCAGCTTACGGACAGGGGGAGTAGATGAGCAGTTCTTC. Translation gives CASSLRTGGVDEQFF.

This clonotype was detected only a few times. CDR3 sequence (DNA): TGTGCCAGCAGTTTGGGAGCTGGCTACACCTTC. This codes for CASSLGAGYTF. The chain couples TRBV6-2 or TRBV6-3 to TRBJ1-2; D is ambiguous. The CDR3 totals 11 residues. Trimming removed 4 bases from V and 7 bases from J, with 7 bases in between. Per germline, CDR1 MNHEY and CDR2 SVGEGT.

The chain recombines TRBV7-2 with TRBJ2-3; D is possibly TRBD1 (6 bases). This CDR3 has 15 amino acids. CDR1 is SGHTA and CDR2 is FQGNSA in the germline V gene. The ends were cut back, 6 bases at V and 0 bases at J, with 13 bases in the middle. The CDR3 sequence: CASSGTTHSTDTQYF. DNA of the CDR3: TGTGCCAGCAGTGGGACAACTCATAGCACAGATACGCAGTATTTT. The full variable domain, completed using reference TRBV7-2 and TRBJ2-3, is GAGVSQSPSNKVTEKGKDVELRCDPISGHTALYWYRQSLGQGLEFLIYFQGNSAPDKSGLPSDRFSAERTGGSVSTLTIQRTQQEDSAVYLCASSGTTHSTDTQYFGPGTRLTVL.

This chain links TRBV7-2 with TRBJ1-6; unclear D gene. Trimming removed 2 bases at V and 9 bases at J, with 14 bases between. CDR1 and CDR2 from the germline V gene are SGHTA and FQGNSA. The CDR3 covers 15 residues. CDR3 bases: TGTGCCAGCAGCTTAACCAACGGTCGGGGTTCACCCCTCCACTTT. This codes for CASSLTNGRGSPLHF.

The sample holds a few counts of this clonotype. The genes are TRBV7-2 and TRBJ1-6; 7 bases match TRBD1. This CDR3 contains 15 residues. Losses at the gene ends were 0 bases for V and 13 bases for J; bases not matched to a gene: 9. Germline CDR1 SGHTA, CDR2 FQGNSA. The CDR3 loop is CASSLAGTAFWPLHF. CDR3 coding DNA: TGTGCCAGCAGCTTAGCCGGGACAGCTTTTTGGCCCCTCCACTTT. The complete variable domain, with remaining parts taken from reference TRBV7-2 and TRBJ1-6, reads GAGVSQSPSNKVTEKGKDVELRCDPISGHTALYWYRQSLGQGLEFLIYFQGNSAPDKSGLPSDRFSAERTGGSVSTLTIQRTQQEDSAVYLCASSLAGTAFWPLHFGNGTRLTVT.

The gene calls are TRBV2 and TRBJ1-5; weak D call: TRBD1 (6 bases). V lost 4 bases and J lost 2, with 15 bases in between. Germline CDR1 is SNHLY and CDR2 is FYNNEI. CDR3 size: 16 residues. This chain's CDR3 is CASSGQVTIGNQPQHF. The DNA for the CDR3 is TGTGCCAGCAGTGGACAGGTCACAATTGGCAATCAGCCCCAGCATTTT.

The chain couples TRBV19 to TRBJ1-6, with D tentatively TRBD1 (6 bases). CDR1 is LNHDA and CDR2 is SQIVND in the germline V gene (reference sequence). The CDR3 consists of 14 residues. V was cut by 5 bases and J by 7 bases, with 12 bases left in between. The CDR3 sequence: CASSLSQGNSPLHF. The CDR3 bases are TGTGCCAGTAGTTTGAGCCAGGGGAATTCACCCCTCCACTTT.

This clonotype has only a few counts. One end of the junction fails to match germline, which may point to a read error. This sequence joins TRBV29-1 and TRBJ1-1; weak D call: TRBD1 (5 bases). The CDR3 contains 13 residues. CDR1 SQVTM and CDR2 ANQGSEA come from the germline V gene. The CDR3 sequence: CSVEGGSDTEAFF. The DNA for the CDR3 is TGCAGCGTTGAGGGGGGTAGCGACACTGAGGCTTTCTTT.

This clonotype was picked up a small number of times. The chain couples TRBV27 to TRBJ1-1; weak D call: TRBD1 (5 bases). V lost 7 bases, J lost 3 bases, and 12 bases lay in between. The CDR3 consists of 13 residues. The germline gives CDR1 MNHEY, CDR2 SMNVEV (reference sequence). CDR3 coding DNA: TGTGCCAGCATAGGGACCAGGTACACTGAAGCTTTCTTT. Amino acids: CASIGTRYTEAFF.

This rearrangement joins TRBV12-3 or TRBV12-4 to TRBJ1-6, with TRBD1 matching 7 bases. J was trimmed by 7 bases and V by 4 bases; bases with no gene match: 4. There are 14 residues in the CDR3. The CDR3 loop reads CASSSGQDNSPLHF. Here the CDR3 DNA reads TGTGCCAGCAGTTCCGGACAGGACAATTCACCCCTCCACTTT.

The chain combines TRBV7-8 with TRBJ1-1, with a tentative D call TRBD1 (6 bases). The CDR3 is 18 amino acids. Trimming stripped 0 bases from V and 7 bases from J, with 24 bases between. CDR1 and CDR2 from the germline V gene are SGHVS and FQNEAQ. CDR3 protein: CASSLAVVWLGARGEAFF. In nucleotides, the CDR3 is TGTGCCAGCAGCTTAGCAGTGGTCTGGCTGGGGGCGCGCGGTGAAGCTTTCTTT. Full variable domain (rest looked up from reference TRBV7-8 and TRBJ1-1): GAGVSQSPRYKVAKRGQDVALRCDPISGHVSLFWYQQALGQGPEFLTYFQNEAQLDKSGLPSDRFFAERPEGSVSTLKIQRTQQEDSAVYLCASSLAVVWLGARGEAFFGQGTRLTVV.

The genes are TRBV7-2 and TRBJ1-6, with TRBD1 identical over 8 bases. Germline lookup yields CDR1 SGHTA and CDR2 FQGNSA. The CDR3 is made up of 15 amino acids. V lost 4 bases and J lost 7; bases outside the gene matches: 6. The CDR3 nucleotides are TGTGCCAGCAGCTCCCGGACAGGGCGGAATTCACCCCTCCACTTT. Protein product: CASSSRTGRNSPLHF.

The rearrangement uses TRBV6-2 or TRBV6-3 and TRBJ1-5; tentatively, D is TRBD1 (6 bases). The CDR3 runs 15 residues. The germline V gene encodes CDR1 MNHEY and CDR2 SVGEGT. V gave up 2 bases and J gave up 5 bases, with 13 bases separating them. CDR3 sequence: CASSYEGGGDQPQHF. The CDR3 nucleotides are TGTGCCAGCAGTTACGAAGGAGGGGGTGATCAGCCCCAGCATTTT.

The chain combines TRBV19 with TRBJ2-7; D gene ambiguous. The CDR3 is 11 amino acids. V gave up 4 bases and J gave up 4 bases, with 5 bases separating them. The germline CDR1 and CDR2 sequences are LNHDA and SQIVND (reference sequence). The CDR3 reads CASSSKYEQYF. For the CDR3, the DNA is TGTGCCAGTAGTAGCAAATACGAGCAGTACTTC.

The chain recombines TRBV24-1 with TRBJ2-4; 8 bases line up with TRBD2. V gave up 3 bases and J gave up 1 base; unmatched junction bases: 4. CDR3 length equals 16 residues. The germline V gene encodes CDR1 KGHDR and CDR2 SFDVKD. Written as DNA, the CDR3 is TGTGCCACCAGTGATAGGCGGGAGGAGGCCAAAAACATTCAGTACTTC. This sequence encodes CATSDRREEAKNIQYF.

The sample holds a few counts of this clonotype. V and J are TRBV24-1 and TRBJ2-5; no clear D gene. The CDR3 runs 15 residues. Germline CDR1 KGHDR, CDR2 SFDVKD. The ends were cut back, 3 bases at V and 5 bases at J, with 15 bases in the middle. The DNA of the CDR3 is TGTGCCACCAGTGATCCAGATCCTTTGGGTGAGACCCAGTACTTC. Translated: CATSDPDPLGETQYF.

This clonotype was counted a few times. V gene TRBV7-3 combines with J gene TRBJ2-5, with 9 positions matching TRBD2. Germline V gene data show CDR1 as SGHTA and CDR2 as FQGTGA. V trimming: 2 bases; J trimming: 9 bases; junction bases outside the gene matches: 4. This CDR3 comprises 13 residues. The CDR3 DNA is TGTGCCAGCAGCTTAGGACAGCGGGAGGCCCAGTACTTC. It specifies CASSLGQREAQYF.

V gene TRBV7-2 combines with J gene TRBJ2-3; D could derive from TRBD1 or TRBD2 (5 bases each). The CDR3 runs to 16 residues. The V gene's germline CDR1 is SGHTA and CDR2 FQGNSA. Between the trimmed V and J ends, which lost 1 base and 0 bases, there was a span of 11 bases. In nucleotides, the CDR3 is TGTGCCAGCAGCTTAGGATCGGGACCCAGCACAGATACGCAGTATTTT. Protein product: CASSLGSGPSTDTQYF.

This chain connects TRBV28 to TRBJ2-7; D is uncertain. The CDR3 is 11 residues long. Germline V gene sequence: CDR1 MDHEN, CDR2 SYDVKM. The V and J ends lost 5 bases and 1 base respectively, with 3 bases between them. CDR3 region: CASSISYEQYF. The CDR3 nucleotides are TGTGCCAGCAGTATATCCTACGAGCAGTACTTC.

This clonotype has a single count. This chain uses TRBV7-9 with TRBJ2-6; D call uncertain. Germline values: CDR1 SEHNR, CDR2 FQNEAQ (reference sequence). V lost 0 bases and J 8 bases, leaving 14 bases between the germline ends. This CDR3 has 16 residues. CDR3 amino acids: CASSLAGTLGSNVLTF. CDR3 nucleotide sequence: TGTGCCAGCAGCTTAGCCGGCACGCTAGGTTCCAACGTCCTGACTTTC.

This clonotype was seen a handful of times. The chain links TRBV20-1 to TRBJ2-6, with D tentatively TRBD2 (6 bases). Between the trimmed V and J ends, which lost 0 bases and 2 bases, there was a span of 11 bases. The germline V gene encodes CDR1 DFQATT and CDR2 SNEGSKA (reference sequence). The CDR3 covers 16 residues. CDR3 DNA sequence: TGCAGTGCTAGAGAGGATTGGGGGGCTGGGGCCAACGTCCTGACTTTC. This sequence encodes CSAREDWGAGANVLTF.

In this sample, this clonotype turned up a few times. This chain connects TRBV20-1 to TRBJ1-4, with D tentatively TRBD1 (5 bases). Germline-derived CDR1 and CDR2 are DFQATT and SNEGSKA (reference sequence). V was trimmed by 4 bases and J by 11 bases, leaving 11 bases between them. The length of the CDR3 is 11 residues. The CDR3 nucleotides are TGCAGTGCTAAGGCCGGGACGAAACTGTTTTTT. This sequence encodes CSAKAGTKLFF.

This clonotype was observed a few times. The chain recombines TRBV20-1 with TRBJ2-7, with D perhaps matching TRBD2 (5 bases). The CDR3 extends over 14 amino acids. Germline CDR1 DFQATT, CDR2 SNEGSKA (reference sequence). V lost 1 base, J lost 3 bases, and 13 bases lay in between. In DNA, the CDR3 is TGCAGTGCTAGAGCTTCGAACGGAGGCTACGAGCAGTACTTC. This encodes CSARASNGGYEQYF.

The rearrangement uses TRBV20-1 and TRBJ2-5; weak D call: TRBD2 (6 bases). CDR3 length equals 12 residues. CDR1 DFQATT and CDR2 SNEGSKA come from the germline V gene (reference sequence). V was shortened by 2 bases and J by 4 bases, with 8 bases between the two germline ends. CDR3 amino acids: CSARQGGETQYF. In nucleotides, the CDR3 is TGCAGTGCTAGACAGGGAGGAGAGACCCAGTACTTC.

This clonotype was counted between two and nine times. The V gene is TRBV20-1, the J gene TRBJ2-7; tentatively, D is TRBD1 (5 bases). Germline assignment: CDR1 DFQATT and CDR2 SNEGSKA (reference sequence). V was trimmed by 7 bases and J by 2 bases, leaving 9 bases between them. The CDR3 consists of 11 residues. In DNA, the CDR3 is TGCAGTGTAAAGGACACCTACGAGCAGTACTTC. Protein product: CSVKDTYEQYF.